One sample yielded the 7 T cell receptor beta chains listed below, sequenced in a study of radiotherapy plus CTLA-4 blockade in lung cancer. Produced via immunoSEQ multiplex PCR; TCRdb's table is partial and in-frame only. Of under 65,000 clones listed, almost 85% are singletons. The input for sequencing was peripheral blood, taken from a patient treated with radiotherapy plus ipilimumab. The source of these receptors is a human donor with non-small cell lung cancer whose response to radiotherapy plus ipilimumab could not be evaluated.

A few counts support this clone. The chain combines TRBV28 with TRBJ2-7, with D possibly being TRBD1 (5 bases). The length of the CDR3 is 12 residues. Trimming stripped 5 bases from V and 9 bases from J, with 14 bases between. Germline V CDR1 and CDR2: MDHEN, SYDVKM. The CDR3 DNA reads TGTGCCAGCAGTGCGGACACCCGAGCGCAGTACTTC. The encoded protein is CASSADTRAQYF.

This chain links TRBV10-2 with TRBJ2-5, with 12 bases identical to TRBD2. Germline V gene sequence: CDR1 WSHSY, CDR2 SAAADI. The ends lost 2 bases at V and 5 bases at J; junction bases unmatched: 6. The CDR3 sequence is 16 residues long. In DNA, the CDR3 is TGCGCCAGCAGTGAGGTGACTAGCGGGAGAAGTGAGACCCAGTACTTC. This codes for CASSEVTSGRSETQYF.

The rearrangement joins TRBV6-5 to TRBJ2-5, with TRBD1 as a possible D gene (6 bases). The CDR3 extends over 13 amino acids. In germline, CDR1 is MNHEY, CDR2 SVGAGI. V was trimmed by 6 bases and J by 1 base, leaving 9 bases between them. CDR3 loop: CASRPRGQETQYF. The CDR3 coding sequence is TGTGCCAGCAGGCCCAGGGGCCAAGAGACCCAGTACTTC.

The chain recombines TRBV28 with TRBJ1-5; 8 bases are a match to TRBD1. The CDR3 sequence is 16 residues long. Losses at the gene ends were 6 bases for V and 2 bases for J; bases not matched to a gene: 9. The germline V gene encodes CDR1 MDHEN and CDR2 SYDVKM. The CDR3 sequence: CASRIQGVWGNQPQHF. In DNA, the CDR3 is TGTGCCAGCAGAATACAGGGGGTGTGGGGCAATCAGCCCCAGCATTTT. Full variable domain (missing parts from reference TRBV28 and TRBJ1-5): DVKVTQSSRYLVKRTGEKVFLECVQDMDHENMFWYRQDPGLGLRLIYFSYDVKMKEKGDIPEGYSVSREKKERFSLILESASTNQTSMYLCASRIQGVWGNQPQHFGDGTRLSIL.

This clone was recorded once. This chain uses TRBV7-2 with TRBJ2-7; tentatively, D is TRBD2 (6 bases). The CDR3 spans 12 residues. Germline assignment: CDR1 SGHTA and CDR2 FQGNSA. V was clipped by 5 bases and J by 6 bases, with 11 bases between them. The CDR3 sequence: CASSRDWAEQYF. The DNA for the CDR3 is TGTGCCAGCAGCCGGGACTGGGCCGAGCAGTACTTC.

J is TRBJ1-2 and V is TRBV30, with D possibly TRBD1 on 5 matching bases. Germline CDR1 reads GTSNPN; CDR2 reads SVGIG (reference sequence). V lost 3 bases, J lost 4 bases, and 21 bases lay in between. The CDR3 has 16 amino acids. The CDR3, as DNA: TGTGCCTGGAGCGTTTTTTTGGGGGAGGGCTTCTATGGCTACACCTTC. Protein sequence: CAWSVFLGEGFYGYTF. The full variable domain, in which reference TRBV30 and TRBJ1-2 provide the parts outside the CDR3, is SQTIHQWPATLVQPVGSPLSLECTVEGTSNPNLYWYRQAAGRGLQLLFYSVGIGQISSEVPQNLSASRPQDRQFILSSKKLLLSDSGFYLCAWSVFLGEGFYGYTFGSGTRLTVV.

The genes are TRBV11-3 and TRBJ2-3; 9 nucleotides align to TRBD1. Germline V gene sequence: CDR1 SGHNT, CDR2 YENEEA. The CDR3 covers 15 residues. Trimming removed 5 bases from V and 3 bases from J; junction bases left unmatched: 6. This CDR3 reads CASSTGQGRTDTQYF. The CDR3 region has the DNA TGTGCCAGCAGCACGGGACAGGGTAGAACAGATACGCAGTATTTT.